This T cell receptor (beta chain) was sequenced during a study of OX40 agonist ivuxolimab in advanced cancers. Sequenced by immunoSEQ multiplex PCR; TCRdb stores in-frame clones only, minus some. The sample records 55,000 to 80,000 clones, around 90% being singletons. This material consisted of CD4+ or CD8+ T cells sorted from blood, taken in a trial of the OX40 agonist ivuxolimab. This TCR was recovered from an adult with an advanced solid tumor such as melanoma, head and neck, liver or kidney cancer.

CDR3 sequence: CASSYRGTQHEQYF. The DNA for the CDR3 is TGTGCCAGCAGTTACCGGGGCACCCAACACGAGCAGTACTTC. The rearrangement links TRBV6-5 to TRBJ2-7, with D perhaps given as TRBD1 or TRBD2 (5 bases each). The V end lost 2 bases, the J end lost 5 bases, and 13 bases lay between the germline ends. Germline CDR1 MNHEY, CDR2 SVGAGI. This CDR3 has 14 amino acids.